Shown below are 8 T cell receptor beta chains from a single sample sequenced in a study of T cell responses to AZD1222 COVID-19 vaccine. This table comes from immunoSEQ multiplex PCR, and its TCRdb copy is limited to in-frame clones, with some not included. The table records some 120,000 clones, approximately 83% of them present only once. The specimen was peripheral blood, collected on day 0 of AZD1222 vaccination. All receptors come from an adult in good health.

In the case of this clone: The identical CDR3 is also encoded by other nucleotide sequences in the sample. This chain uses TRBV7-3 with TRBJ1-1, with 9 bases identical to TRBD1. V was pared by 3 bases and J by 4 bases, with 0 bases of the junction left unmatched. This CDR3 comprises 13 residues. Germline CDR1 reads SGHTA; CDR2 reads FQGTGA. The DNA for the CDR3 is TGTGCCAGCAGCTTGGGACAGGGCACTGAAGCTTTCTTT. Translated, it gives CASSLGQGTEAFF.

This clone has a count of ten or more. The rearrangement links TRBV7-8 to TRBJ2-1, with 14 nucleotides matching TRBD2. Germline trimming cut 6 bases from V and 8 bases from J; bases unmatched to any gene: 9. There are 16 residues in the CDR3. Germline V gene sequence: CDR1 SGHVS, CDR2 FQNEAQ. The CDR3 nucleotides are TGTGCCAGCAGTTGGACTAGCGGGGGGCCGGGTGATGAGCAGTTCTTC. Protein: CASSWTSGGPGDEQFF. The variable domain in full, completed from reference TRBV7-8 and TRBJ2-1, reads GAGVSQSPRYKVAKRGQDVALRCDPISGHVSLFWYQQALGQGPEFLTYFQNEAQLDKSGLPSDRFFAERPEGSVSTLKIQRTQQEDSAVYLCASSWTSGGPGDEQFFGPGTRLTVL.

The chain links TRBV28 to TRBJ1-1; D gene ambiguous. Germline CDR1 and CDR2: MDHEN and SYDVKM. The CDR3 has 12 amino acids. V lost 6 bases, J lost 1 base, and 6 bases lay in between. The DNA for the CDR3 is TGTGCCAGCAGCTTGGAGAACACTGAAGCTTTCTTT. Translated, it gives CASSLENTEAFF. Full variable domain (outside the CDR3, taken from reference TRBV28 and TRBJ1-1): DVKVTQSSRYLVKRTGEKVFLECVQDMDHENMFWYRQDPGLGLRLIYFSYDVKMKEKGDIPEGYSVSREKKERFSLILESASTNQTSMYLCASSLENTEAFFGQGTRLTVV.

The rearrangement joins TRBV11-3 to TRBJ2-4; D not certain. Germline CDR1 reads SGHNT; CDR2 reads YENEEA. V dropped 0 bases and J dropped 0 bases, with 12 bases sitting between them. This CDR3 is 17 amino acids long. The CDR3 region is CASSLDSFGRAKNIQYF. The CDR3 DNA reads TGTGCCAGCAGCTTAGATTCCTTTGGACGAGCCAAAAACATTCAGTACTTC.

The CDR3 nucleotides read TGCGCCAGCAGCCCGGGCCAGGGTCCTGGAAACACCATATATTTT. Encoded protein: CASSPGQGPGNTIYF. This chain connects TRBV5-1 to TRBJ1-3; a weak D match, TRBD1 (5 bases). The V end lost 4 bases, the J end lost 2 bases, and 13 bases lay between the germline ends. Germline V lookup: CDR1 SGHRS, CDR2 YFSETQ. CDR3 length equals 15 residues. Drawing the rest from reference TRBV5-1 and TRBJ1-3, the complete variable domain is KAGVTQTPRYLIKTRGQQVTLSCSPISGHRSVSWYQQTPGQGLQFLFEYFSETQRNKGNFPGRFSGRQFSNSRSEMNVSTLELGDSALYLCASSPGQGPGNTIYFGEGSWLTVV.

V and J are TRBV5-1 and TRBJ2-3, with TRBD2 identical over 11 bases. Germline-derived CDR1 and CDR2 are SGHRS and YFSETQ. The V and J ends lost 4 bases and 8 bases, in that order; junction bases with no gene match: 12. The CDR3 is made up of 16 amino acids. The CDR3 DNA follows: TGCGCCAGCAGCCCCGAACCGGGACTAGCGGCAAGTACGCAGTATTTT. This translates into CASSPEPGLAASTQYF.

The J gene is TRBJ1-6, the V gene TRBV6-5; D not resolved. In germline, CDR1 is MNHEY, CDR2 SVGAGI. The ends were cut back, 2 bases at V and 2 bases at J, with 10 bases in the middle. The CDR3 runs 16 residues. The CDR3 sequence is CASSYNRRAYNSPLHF. DNA for the CDR3: TGTGCCAGCAGTTACAACCGACGAGCCTATAATTCACCCCTCCACTTT.

Notes on this clone: At one of its ends the junction is not consistent with the germline gene, which may arise from a read error. This chain links TRBV3-1 (or the pseudogene TRBV3-2) with TRBJ1-5; 8 nucleotides align to TRBD1. The CDR3 spans 15 residues. Germline values: CDR1 LGHDT, CDR2 YNNKEL (reference sequence). In DNA, the CDR3 is TGTGCCAGTAGCCAGGGGACAGGTTCGCATCAGCCCCAGCATTTT. Translated, it gives CASSQGTGSHQPQHF.